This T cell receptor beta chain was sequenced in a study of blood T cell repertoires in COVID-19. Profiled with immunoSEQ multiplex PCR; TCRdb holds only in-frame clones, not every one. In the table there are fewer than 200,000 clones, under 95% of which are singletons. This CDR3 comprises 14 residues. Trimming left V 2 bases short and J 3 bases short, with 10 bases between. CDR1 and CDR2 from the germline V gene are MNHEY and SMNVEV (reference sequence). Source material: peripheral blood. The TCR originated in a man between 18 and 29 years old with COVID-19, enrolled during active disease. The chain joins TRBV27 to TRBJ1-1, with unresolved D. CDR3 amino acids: CASSLEGDDTEAFF. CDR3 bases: TGTGCCAGCAGTTTAGAGGGAGACGACACTGAAGCTTTCTTT.